One T cell receptor beta chain is described in this entry. The target antigen is unknown. The data stem from a study of a mutant IDH1 vaccine in newly diagnosed glioma. Across the whole study: Patients were given eight vaccinations, scheduled in weeks 1, 3, 5, 7, 11, 15, 19 and 23. Treatment recipients were approximately 62% male and around 40% female, and their mean age was approximately 42 years.

Study findings and constraints: Overall, almost 95% of patients had vaccine-induced immune responses.

The ends were cut back, 6 bases at V and 2 bases at J, with 12 bases in the middle. The CDR3 totals 14 residues. Germline CDR1 is SNHLY and CDR2 is FYNNEI. Method: immunoSEQ multiplex PCR; TCRdb's copy keeps in-frame clones and lacks some. This repertoire shows about 65,000 clones, roughly 84% found once; its top ten account for about 4%. Specified time point: week 23, last vaccination. The study gave 300 ug of mutant IDH1 20-mer peptide per vaccine dose, with topical imiquimod. This TCR derives from a man aged 25-45 years with glioma. The sample was PBMCs, taken from a glioma patient whose treatment included an IDH1 peptide vaccine. The chain has TRBV2 and TRBJ2-3; D tentatively fits TRBD1 or TRBD2 (5 bases each). In nucleotides, the CDR3 is TGTGCCAGCAGCCGCTCGGGGCTCACAGATACGCAGTATTTT. Translating it yields CASSRSGLTDTQYF.